The 20 T cell receptor beta chains below were found in one sample sequenced in a study of blood T cell repertoires in COVID-19. Sequencing used immunoSEQ multiplex PCR; TCRdb keeps in-frame clones, though not all of them. The table has over 55,000 clones, 82% seen once. Sample: peripheral blood. Receptors were obtained from a woman over 75 with acute or convalescent COVID-19.

J is TRBJ2-7 and V is TRBV6-2 or TRBV6-3; 12 bases map to TRBD2. CDR1 MNHEY and CDR2 SVGEGT come from the germline V gene. The CDR3 is 16 residues long. V dropped 0 bases and J dropped 2; count of bases not matched to a gene: 2. CDR3 nucleotide sequence: TGTGCCAGCAGTTACTCGACTAGCGGGAGCCCCTACGAGCAGTACTTC. Amino acids: CASSYSTSGSPYEQYF.

CDR3 loop: CASVGQGGYEQYF. CDR3 DNA: TGTGCCAGTGTTGGACAGGGAGGTTACGAGCAGTACTTC. The chain combines TRBV28 with TRBJ2-7, with TRBD1 matching over 8 bases. The V segment lost 9 bases and the J segment 4 bases; nucleotides outside the gene matches: 8. CDR3 length equals 13 residues. CDR1 and CDR2 from the germline V gene are MDHEN and SYDVKM.

The V and J genes are TRBV5-5 and TRBJ2-4; possibly TRBD2 for D (6 bases). The V end was cut by 0 bases, the J end by 0 bases, with 13 bases between. Per germline, CDR1 SGHKS and CDR2 YYEKEE (reference sequence). The CDR3 length is 17 residues. The CDR3 reads CASSLDAGRLAKNIQYF. CDR3 DNA sequence: TGTGCCAGCAGCTTGGATGCGGGGCGTCTAGCCAAAAACATTCAGTACTTC.

The chain joins TRBV5-6 to TRBJ1-3; D is uncertain. The CDR3 length is 14 residues. V gave up 0 bases and J gave up 2 bases, with 6 bases separating them. Germline CDR1 reads SGHDT; CDR2 reads YYEEEE. The CDR3, as DNA: TGTGCCAGCAGCTTGGGAGGGACTGGAAACACCATATATTTT. Its protein is CASSLGGTGNTIYF.

The sample holds one count of this clone. The J gene is TRBJ1-1, the V gene TRBV4-3; D ambiguous. This CDR3 has 17 residues. Germline V gene lookup returns CDR1 LGHNA and CDR2 YSLEER. The V end lost 0 bases, the J end lost 1 base, and 15 bases lay between the germline ends. The CDR3: CASSQDPGGRGNTEAFF. The CDR3 DNA follows: TGCGCCAGCAGCCAAGATCCTGGCGGACGGGGGAACACTGAAGCTTTCTTT.

Here the CDR3 DNA reads TGTGCCAGCAGTTACTACGGGAGCTCCTACGAGCAGTACTTC. Translated: CASSYYGSSYEQYF. V and J are TRBV6-6 and TRBJ2-7, with a tentative D call TRBD2 (6 bases). The CDR3 is made up of 14 amino acids. Trimming removed 1 base from V and 0 bases from J, with 7 bases in between. Germline V lookup: CDR1 MNHNY, CDR2 SVGAGI (reference sequence).

V gene TRBV6-2 or TRBV6-3 combines with J gene TRBJ2-5, with a possible D match to TRBD2 (5 bases). CDR1 MNHEY and CDR2 SVGEGT come from the germline V gene. V dropped 3 bases and J dropped 5 bases, with 16 bases sitting between them. The CDR3 spans 15 residues. In DNA form, the CDR3 reads TGTGCCAGCAGTTATGGGTGGGAGTTCGATGAGACCCAGTACTTC. It codes for CASSYGWEFDETQYF.

DNA of the CDR3: TGTGCCAGTAGTATCCGCCGGGACAGGGTAAAGGAGACCCAGTACTTC. Translating gives CASSIRRDRVKETQYF. The gene calls are TRBV19 and TRBJ2-5; 9 bases align to TRBD1. This CDR3 comprises 16 residues. J gave up 5 bases and V 3 bases, and 10 bases lay outside the gene matches. Germline V gene data show CDR1 as LNHDA and CDR2 as SQIVND (reference sequence).

This chain uses TRBV6-4 with TRBJ2-3, with 7 bases lining up with TRBD1. CDR1 MRHNA and CDR2 SNTAGT come from the germline V gene. The CDR3 has 13 residues. V lost 5 bases to trimming and J lost 3 bases; unmatched junction nucleotides: 2. CDR3 DNA: TGTGCCAGCAGTCCAGGGGGAACAGATACGCAGTATTTT. Amino acid sequence: CASSPGGTDTQYF.

This chain links TRBV6-5 with TRBJ1-2; tentative D call: TRBD1 (6 bases). In germline, CDR1 is MNHEY, CDR2 SVGAGI. V dropped 7 bases and J dropped 2 bases, with 17 bases sitting between them. The CDR3 has 15 amino acids. This chain's CDR3 is CASTPESGGNYGYTF. Here the CDR3 DNA reads TGTGCCAGCACCCCTGAGAGTGGGGGCAACTATGGCTACACCTTC.

This chain's CDR3 is CASSKGQGSGNTIYF. For the CDR3, the DNA is TGTGCCAGCAGTAAGGGACAGGGCTCTGGAAACACCATATATTTT. This chain joins TRBV6-5 and TRBJ1-3; 9 bases match TRBD1. The J segment lost 0 bases and the V segment lost 5 bases, leaving 2 bases of the junction unmatched. Germline V gene data show CDR1 as MNHEY and CDR2 as SVGAGI. CDR3 size: 15 residues.

This clone has more than one count but fewer than ten. The V and J genes are TRBV6-2 or TRBV6-3 and TRBJ1-4, with 10 bases fitting TRBD1. Germline V lookup: CDR1 MNHEY, CDR2 SVGEGT. Trimming at V came to 5 bases and at J to 8 bases, leaving 8 bases not matched to a gene. The CDR3 has 15 residues. CDR3 DNA sequence: TGTGCCAGCAGTGCTCGGGACAGGGGAGCCGAAAAACTGTTTTTT. This codes for CASSARDRGAEKLFF.

V is TRBV21-1 and J is TRBJ2-1; the table's D call of TRBD1 was not tested on the DNA. TRBV21-1 is annotated as a pseudogene. CDR3 length equals 16 residues. This chain's CDR3 is CASSWTRTDGRNEQFF. The CDR3 region has the DNA TGTGCCAGCAGCTGGACGAGGACAGATGGCCGAAATGAGCAGTTCTTC.

V gene TRBV5-1 combines with J gene TRBJ1-4, with 8 bases aligning to TRBD1. Trimming removed 2 bases from V and 3 bases from J; junction bases left unmatched: 6. The CDR3 consists of 16 residues. CDR1 and CDR2 from the germline V gene are SGHRS and YFSETQ. CDR3 residues: CASSLVRTGPNEKLFF. The CDR3 nucleotides read TGCGCCAGCAGCTTAGTGAGGACAGGGCCTAATGAAAAACTGTTTTTT.

CDR3 region: CASSPTGVNEQYF. The CDR3 DNA sequence: TGTGCCAGCAGTCCAACAGGGGTAAACGAGCAGTACTTC. This sequence joins TRBV27 and TRBJ2-7; 7 bases match TRBD1. Germline V CDR1 and CDR2: MNHEY, SMNVEV (reference sequence). CDR3 length: 13 residues. J gave up 5 bases and V 5 bases, and 6 bases lay outside the gene matches.

The rearrangement uses TRBV6-1 and TRBJ2-1; unclear D gene. This CDR3 has 14 amino acids. V dropped 1 base and J dropped 1 base, with 5 bases sitting between them. Looked up from germline, CDR1 is MNHNS and CDR2 is SASEGT. The CDR3 DNA sequence: TGTGCCAGCAGTGAAGAACTTTCCTACAATGAGCAGTTCTTC. Amino acids: CASSEELSYNEQFF.

This chain joins TRBV29-1 and TRBJ2-6, with 8 bases fitting TRBD1. Germline trimming cut 3 bases from V and 0 bases from J; bases unmatched to any gene: 7. Germline CDR1 and CDR2: SQVTM and ANQGSEA. This CDR3 contains 17 residues. DNA for the CDR3: TGCAGCGTTGACGAAGGACAGGGCCGCTCTGGGGCCAACGTCCTGACTTTC. It specifies CSVDEGQGRSGANVLTF.

The chain employs TRBV25-1 and TRBJ1-5, with 7 bases that match TRBD1. V was pared by 5 bases and J by 4 bases, with 8 bases of the junction left unmatched. Germline CDR1 is MGHDK and CDR2 is SYGVNS. The CDR3 is 15 amino acids. The CDR3 loop reads CASSRKVTGNQPQHF. The CDR3 nucleotides read TGTGCCAGCAGTAGGAAGGTGACAGGGAATCAGCCCCAGCATTTT.

V gene TRBV4-1 combines with J gene TRBJ1-1, with D unresolved. Germline lookup yields CDR1 MGHRA and CDR2 YSYEKL. Trimming pared 0 bases from V and 5 bases from J, leaving 13 bases between. CDR3 length equals 15 residues. The CDR3 nucleotides are TGCGCCAGCAGCCAAGATCTAGTTGGCTCTACTGAAGCTTTCTTT. It translates to CASSQDLVGSTEAFF.

The V call is TRBV6-4, the J call TRBJ2-2; D is unclear. From germline, CDR1 is MRHNA and CDR2 SNTAGT. CDR3 length: 14 residues. Trimming left V 4 bases short and J 4 bases short, with 10 bases between. CDR3 region: CASSVETGTGELFF. CDR3 nucleotides: TGTGCCAGCAGTGTAGAGACTGGCACCGGGGAGCTGTTTTTT.